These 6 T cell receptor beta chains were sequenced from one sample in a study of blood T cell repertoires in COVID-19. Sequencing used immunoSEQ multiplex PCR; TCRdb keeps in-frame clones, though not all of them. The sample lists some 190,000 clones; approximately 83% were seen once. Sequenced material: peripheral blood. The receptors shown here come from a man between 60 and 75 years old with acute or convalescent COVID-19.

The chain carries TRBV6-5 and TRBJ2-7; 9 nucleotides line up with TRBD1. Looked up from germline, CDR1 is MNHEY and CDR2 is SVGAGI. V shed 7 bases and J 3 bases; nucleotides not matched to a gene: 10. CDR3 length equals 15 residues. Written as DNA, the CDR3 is TGTGCCAGCAACCCGGGGACAGGGAATGTCTACGAGCAGTACTTC. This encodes CASNPGTGNVYEQYF.

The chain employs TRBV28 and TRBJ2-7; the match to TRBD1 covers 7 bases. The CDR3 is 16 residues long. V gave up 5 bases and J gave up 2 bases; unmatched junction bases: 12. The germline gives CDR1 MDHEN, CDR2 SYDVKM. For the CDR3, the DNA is TGTGCCAGCAGTCAAGTCGCCGGGACAGTAACCTACGAGCAGTACTTC. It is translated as CASSQVAGTVTYEQYF. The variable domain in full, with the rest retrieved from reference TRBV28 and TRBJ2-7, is DVKVTQSSRYLVKRTGEKVFLECVQDMDHENMFWYRQDPGLGLRLIYFSYDVKMKEKGDIPEGYSVSREKKERFSLILESASTNQTSMYLCASSQVAGTVTYEQYFGPGTRLTVT.

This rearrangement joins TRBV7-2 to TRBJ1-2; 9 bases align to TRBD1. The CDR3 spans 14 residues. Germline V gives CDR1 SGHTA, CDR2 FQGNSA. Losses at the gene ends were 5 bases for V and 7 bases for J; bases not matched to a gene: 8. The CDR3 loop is CASSRRDRAGGYTF. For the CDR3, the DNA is TGTGCCAGCAGCCGTCGGGACAGGGCGGGTGGCTACACCTTC.

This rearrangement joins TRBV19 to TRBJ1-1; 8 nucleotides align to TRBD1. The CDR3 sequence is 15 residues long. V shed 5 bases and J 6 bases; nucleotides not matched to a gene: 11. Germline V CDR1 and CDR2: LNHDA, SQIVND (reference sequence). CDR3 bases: TGTGCCAGTAGTCCAGGGGGCTTTCGAAGTCCTGAAGCTTTCTTT. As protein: CASSPGGFRSPEAFF. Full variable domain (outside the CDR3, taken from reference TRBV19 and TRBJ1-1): DGGITQSPKYLFRKEGQNVTLSCEQNLNHDAMYWYRQDPGQGLRLIYYSQIVNDFQKGDIAEGYSVSREKKESFPLTVTSAQKNPTAFYLCASSPGGFRSPEAFFGQGTRLTVV.

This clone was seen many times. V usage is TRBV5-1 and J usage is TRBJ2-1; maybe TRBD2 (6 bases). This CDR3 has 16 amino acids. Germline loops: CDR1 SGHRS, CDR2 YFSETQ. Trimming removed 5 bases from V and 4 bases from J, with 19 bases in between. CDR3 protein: CASRLFSSAAYNEQFF. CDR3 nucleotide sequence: TGCGCCAGCAGGCTCTTCTCTAGCGCTGCTTACAATGAGCAGTTCTTC.

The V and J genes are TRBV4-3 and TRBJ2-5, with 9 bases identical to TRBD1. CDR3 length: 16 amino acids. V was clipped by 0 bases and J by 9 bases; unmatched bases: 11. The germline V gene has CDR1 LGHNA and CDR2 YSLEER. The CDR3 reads CASSQDRGDRVLSQYF. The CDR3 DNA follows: TGCGCCAGCAGCCAAGATCGTGGGGACAGGGTGCTGTCCCAGTACTTC.